This T cell receptor beta chain originates from a study of T cells in Graves' hyperthyroidism and ophthalmopathy. General study points: Most expanded thyroid clonotypes above 0.001 recurred in blood. Researchers report that a 13 V-J model separated ophthalmopathy from stable hyperthyroidism.

Using around 10 ml of fresh peripheral blood, PBMCs were prepared. TCR beta CDR3 sequences were amplified from RNA transcripts. The HTBI set primed first-round TCR CDR3 RT-PCR. From the multiplex PCR reads, TCRdb called clonotypes with MiXCR, one entry per CDR3 protein. This table holds roughly 100,000 distinct CDR3 sequences, about 51% found once. This clonotype appeared once. Its antigen is unknown. The CDR3 is 14 amino acids. Trimming cost V 5 bases and J 0 bases, with 11 bases left between them. Per the germline V gene, CDR1 is SNHLY and CDR2 is FYNNEI. The sequenced material came from blood. The clonotype was recovered from a woman aged 40 to 49 with Graves' hyperthyroidism. The chain carries TRBV2 and TRBJ2-7; tentative D call: TRBD1 (6 bases). The CDR3 region has the DNA TGTGCCAGCAGTTCGGACAGATACTCCTACGAGCAGTACTTC. Its translation is CASSSDRYSYEQYF.